This record looks at one TCR beta chain sequence and its context. CDR3 size: 14 residues. Germline V gene data show CDR1 as MNHEY and CDR2 as SVGAGI. V lost 5 bases, J lost 3 bases, and 4 bases stayed unmatched. Profiled with immunoSEQ multiplex PCR; TCRdb holds only in-frame clones, not every one. Of some 330,000 clones in the sample, 70% to 90% are singletons; the top ten hold about 0.8%. This sample is part of a study of cytomegalovirus exposure and HLA in healthy donors. The chain uses TRBV6-5 and TRBJ2-7; 10 positions match TRBD2. This clonotype was obtained from a woman aged 18 to 35 in good health and CMV-seronegative. The specimen was PBMCs. CDR3 bases: TGTGCCAGCAGTGGGCTAGCGGGAGTCTACGAGCAGTACTTC. Translation gives CASSGLAGVYEQYF.